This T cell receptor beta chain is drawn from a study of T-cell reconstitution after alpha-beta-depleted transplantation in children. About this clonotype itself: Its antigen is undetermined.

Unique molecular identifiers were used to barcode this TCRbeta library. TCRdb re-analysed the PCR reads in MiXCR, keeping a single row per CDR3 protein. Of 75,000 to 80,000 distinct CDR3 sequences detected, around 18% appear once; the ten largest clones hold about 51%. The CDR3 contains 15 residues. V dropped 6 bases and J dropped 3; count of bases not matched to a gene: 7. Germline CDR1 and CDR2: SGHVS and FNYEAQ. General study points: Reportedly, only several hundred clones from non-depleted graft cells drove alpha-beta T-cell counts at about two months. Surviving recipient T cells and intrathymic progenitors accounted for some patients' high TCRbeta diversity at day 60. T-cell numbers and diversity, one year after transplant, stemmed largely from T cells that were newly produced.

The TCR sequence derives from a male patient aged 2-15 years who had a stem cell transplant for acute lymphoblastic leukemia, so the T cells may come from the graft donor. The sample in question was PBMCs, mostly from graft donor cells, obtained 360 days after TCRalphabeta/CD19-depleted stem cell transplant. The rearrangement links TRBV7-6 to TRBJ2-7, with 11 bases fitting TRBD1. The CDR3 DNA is TGTGCCAGCAGTCACGGGACAGGGGGAAGCTACGAGCAGTACTTC. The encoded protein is CASSHGTGGSYEQYF. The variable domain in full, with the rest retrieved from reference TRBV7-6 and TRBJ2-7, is GAGVSQSPRYKVTKRGQDVALRCDPISGHVSLYWYRQALGQGPEFLTYFNYEAQQDKSGLPNDRFSAERPEGSISTLTIQRTEQRDSAMYRCASSHGTGGSYEQYFGPGTRLTVT.